The sequence of this T cell receptor beta chain was determined in a study of T cells in localized non-small cell lung cancer. In the case of this clone: Antigen: not known.

Some clones are missing from TCRdb's copy, which holds only in-frame ones; the method was immunoSEQ multiplex PCR. Of 70,000 to 75,000 clones in the sample, roughly 83% are singletons; the top ten hold 1.3%. General study results and limits: A median approximately 57 of the top 100 tumor clones appeared in adjacent lung. In the blood, greater T cell density corresponded to longer overall survival. The greatest T cell clonality was found in uninvolved adjacent lung (higher than in tumor).

The TCR originated in a female donor of 60 years or more with stage I lung adenocarcinoma. Sequencing used peripheral blood, obtained before any cancer treatment.

For the CDR3, the DNA is TGTGCCAGCAGCCCAGGAGCATCGTTAGTGCACATTCAGTACTTC. This sequence encodes CASSPGASLVHIQYF. The V call is TRBV7-2, the J call TRBJ2-4; no clear D. Germline CDR1 is SGHTA and CDR2 is FQGNSA. V lost 5 bases and J lost 8, with 19 bases in between. CDR3 length: 15 amino acids.